Included here is one T cell receptor beta chain sequence, with context. Its specificity is unknown. This CDR3 is 14 amino acids long. Trimming removed 6 bases from V and 2 bases from J; junction bases left unmatched: 3. Germline V gene data show CDR1 as KGHSH and CDR2 as LQKENI. This entry belongs to a study of cytomegalovirus exposure and HLA in healthy donors. About the research overall: HLA-typed donors were the source of tens of millions of unique TCRs, which an early data release held.

PCR was performed using 60 Vbeta and 13 Jbeta primers. Assay: immunoSEQ multiplex PCR; the TCRdb copy retains only in-frame clones and omits some. Counted here are approximately 240,000 clones, about four fifths occurring once; the ten biggest clones make up 5.4%. Study-level findings and limits: Segments of the TCR beta V type were, in most cases, productive about 90% or about 30% of the time in an earlier analysis. When analyzed later, a missense DCLRE1C variant was found to be linked to TCR beta V- and J-gene trimming.

The receptor comes from a woman in her thirties or forties in good health and CMV-seropositive. Sequencing was carried out using PBMCs. V and J are TRBV18 and TRBJ2-7, with 11 bases fitting TRBD2. CDR3: CASSGLAVTYEQYF. In DNA, the CDR3 is TGTGCCAGCTCGGGACTAGCGGTGACCTACGAGCAGTACTTC.